A single sample is the source of the 28 T cell receptor beta chains below, sequenced in a study of spatial heterogeneity in lung cancer. Study conclusions and caveats: It was found that expanded intratumoral alpha and beta TCR counts tracked tumor mutation counts.

These TCRs are of unknown antigen specificity. Noted time point: sample taken at primary tumor resection. One entry per CDR3 protein results from TCRdb running MiXCR on the 5' RACE reads. The sample gives about 14,000 distinct CDR3 sequences, approximately 4.5% of which show up once; around 20% is in the top ten. Specimen: lung tumor tissue, collected at surgery. The receptors stem from a female donor with early-stage non-small cell lung cancer.

This clonotype was observed a few times. The library was prepared for alpha chains; this beta chain is a stray read, so its frequency means little. The rearrangement joins TRBV6-2 or TRBV6-3 to TRBJ2-1, with 10 bases aligning to TRBD2. The CDR3 runs to 16 residues. In germline, CDR1 is MNHEY, CDR2 SVGEGT. V shed 6 bases, J shed 5 bases, and the junction held 10 bases outside the gene matches. The CDR3 region is CASSGQRGGFHNEQFF. CDR3 in DNA: TGTGCCAGCAGCGGCCAGCGGGGGGGTTTCCACAATGAGCAGTTCTTC.

This clonotype has a count of ten or more. This beta chain is an off-target read within a library intended for alpha chains, so its frequency means little. The rearrangement links TRBV20-1 to TRBJ1-2; D is ambiguous. V shed 5 bases and J shed 3 bases, with 19 bases lying between them. The CDR3 sequence is 15 residues long. Germline values: CDR1 DFQATT, CDR2 SNEGSKA (reference sequence). DNA of the CDR3: TGCAGTGCTGCCGGAGGACTGCAGAGGGACTATGGCTACACCTTC. Residues: CSAAGGLQRDYGYTF.

The table lists this clonotype with many counts. A library made for alpha chains picked up this beta chain off target, so its size means little. The V call is TRBV27, the J call TRBJ2-3, with 8 positions matching TRBD1. CDR1 is MNHEY, CDR2 SMNVEV, per germline (reference sequence). The ends lost 1 base at V and 2 bases at J; junction bases unmatched: 2. The length of the CDR3 is 15 residues. CDR3 in amino acids: CASSLWQGATDTQYF. CDR3 sequence (DNA): TGTGCCAGCAGTTTATGGCAGGGGGCCACAGATACGCAGTATTTT.

This clonotype was observed many times. Since it is a stray read in a library aimed at alpha chains, this beta chain has a size that is not meaningful. The chain couples TRBV6-2 or TRBV6-3 to TRBJ2-6; D might be TRBD2 (6 bases). Germline V gene sequence: CDR1 MNHEY, CDR2 SVGEGT. The CDR3 has 15 residues. V gave up 4 bases and J gave up 1 base, with 8 bases separating them. The CDR3 sequence: CASSSAGSGANVLTF. In DNA, the CDR3 is TGTGCCAGCAGTTCCGCGGGGTCTGGGGCCAACGTCCTGACTTTC.

Details on this clonotype: With the library built for alpha chains, this beta chain is off target and its frequency is not meaningful. V usage is TRBV3-1 and J usage is TRBJ2-3, with 14 bases that match TRBD2. The germline CDR1 and CDR2 sequences are LGHDT and YNNKEL (reference sequence). This CDR3 comprises 17 residues. Trimming removed 0 bases from V and 4 bases from J; junction bases left unmatched: 3. The CDR3 DNA reads TGTGCCAGCAGCCAAGACAGGACTAGCGGGGGGTCAGATACGCAGTATTTT. This gives the protein CASSQDRTSGGSDTQYF.

Many counts were recorded for this clonotype. The library was designed around alpha chains, so this beta chain is a stray read whose abundance carries little weight. This sequence joins TRBV4-2 and TRBJ2-1; D unresolved. The germline V and J ends were trimmed by 0 bases and 3 bases, with 6 bases remaining between them. Germline V gene data show CDR1 as LGHNA and CDR2 as YNFKEQ. The CDR3 contains 14 residues. CDR3 nucleotides: TGTGCCAGCAGCCAAGATTCCTACTACAATGAGCAGTTCTTC. It is translated as CASSQDSYYNEQFF.

This clonotype was picked up many times. The size of this beta chain means little, since it is a stray read in a library made for alpha chains. The gene calls are TRBV6-1 and TRBJ1-5; 10 bases match TRBD1. Germline assignment: CDR1 MNHNS and CDR2 SASEGT. There are 16 residues in the CDR3. Losses at the gene ends were 4 bases for V and 6 bases for J; bases not matched to a gene: 9. The CDR3 loop is CASSAGTGTGVQPQHF. The CDR3 coding sequence is TGTGCCAGCAGTGCCGGAACCGGGACAGGGGTTCAGCCCCAGCATTTT.

In its sample, this clonotype was seen many times. This beta chain is an off-target read within a library intended for alpha chains, so its frequency means little. The J gene is TRBJ2-4, the V gene TRBV11-2, with 12 bases matching TRBD2. CDR1 is SGHAT, CDR2 FQNNGV, per germline. CDR3 length: 18 residues. After removal of 4 bases from V and 0 bases from J, the junction contained 7 bases not matched to a gene. The CDR3 DNA sequence: TGTGCCAGCAGCTCCTTGACTAGCGGGGGACTAGCCAAAAACATTCAGTACTTC. It specifies CASSSLTSGGLAKNIQYF.

In its sample, this clonotype was seen many times. This beta chain is off target for a library built for alpha chains, so its abundance means little. This chain links TRBV27 with TRBJ2-3, with a tentative D call TRBD1 (6 bases). This CDR3 is 15 amino acids long. Germline V CDR1 and CDR2: MNHEY, SMNVEV (reference sequence). V lost 7 bases and J lost 3, with 17 bases in between. The CDR3 spells CASMKFAGATDTQYF. In nucleotides, the CDR3 is TGTGCCAGCATGAAGTTCGCAGGGGCGACAGATACGCAGTATTTT.

This clonotype showed up many times. This beta chain was picked up by a library intended for alpha chains and is off target, so its count carries little meaning. The CDR3 DNA reads TGTGCCAGCAGACGAGGACAGGGGTTTTCAGATACGCAGTATTTT. The encoded protein is CASRRGQGFSDTQYF. The V and J genes are TRBV6-6 and TRBJ2-3, with TRBD1 identical over 9 bases. Germline values: CDR1 MNHNY, CDR2 SVGAGI (reference sequence). The CDR3 covers 15 residues. The V segment lost 6 bases and the J segment 4 bases; nucleotides outside the gene matches: 8.

This clonotype qualifies as medium-sized. This beta chain represents an off-target read in a library built for alpha chains; its size is of limited meaning. The chain couples TRBV29-1 to TRBJ2-6; no reliable D call. The CDR3 sequence is 12 residues long. V lost 5 bases and J 1 base, leaving 3 bases between the germline ends. Germline V gene data show CDR1 as SQVTM and CDR2 as ANQGSEA. The CDR3: CSVLSGANVLTF. The DNA of the CDR3 is TGCAGCGTTTTGTCTGGGGCCAACGTCCTGACTTTC.

This clonotype was found many times. Little can be read into the size of this beta chain, an off-target read in a library designed for alpha chains. The rearrangement joins TRBV9 to TRBJ2-6, with D unresolved. Trimming stripped 2 bases from V and 2 bases from J, with 11 bases between. Per germline, CDR1 SGDLS and CDR2 YYNGEE. This CDR3 has 16 residues. CDR3 DNA sequence: TGTGCCAGCAGCGTTAACAGCATTGCTGGGGCCAACGTCCTGACTTTC. Its translation: CASSVNSIAGANVLTF.

This clonotype occurred many times. As an off-target read in a library built for alpha chains, this beta chain has a frequency of little significance. V is TRBV20-1 and J is TRBJ2-1; 7 positions match TRBD2. The germline CDR1 and CDR2 sequences are DFQATT and SNEGSKA (reference sequence). V gave up 4 bases and J gave up 0 bases; unmatched junction bases: 6. CDR3 size: 15 residues. The CDR3 reads CSAIKAGSSYNEQFF. The CDR3 DNA is TGCAGTGCTATCAAAGCGGGGAGCTCCTACAATGAGCAGTTCTTC.

This clonotype appeared many times. This beta chain is a stray sequence in a library constructed for alpha chains; its clone size is not meaningful. The chain combines TRBV7-2 with TRBJ1-1; maybe TRBD1 (5 bases). The CDR3 totals 13 residues. The V end was cut by 6 bases, the J end by 1 base, with 9 bases between. Germline CDR1 SGHTA, CDR2 FQGNSA. The DNA of the CDR3 is TGTGCCAGCAGAGAGGGACCGAACACTGAAGCTTTCTTT. Translating gives CASREGPNTEAFF.

The table lists this clonotype with many counts. As an off-target read in a library built for alpha chains, this beta chain has a frequency of little significance. This chain connects TRBV19 to TRBJ2-1; 7 nucleotides match TRBD1. CDR3 length equals 14 residues. V shed 3 bases and J 8 bases; nucleotides not matched to a gene: 7. Germline V gene lookup returns CDR1 LNHDA and CDR2 SQIVND (reference sequence). The CDR3 DNA reads as TGTGCCAGTAGTATTCGACAGGGCTTCGATGAGCAGTTCTTC. It yields the protein CASSIRQGFDEQFF.

This clonotype was counted ten times or more. Little can be read into the size of this beta chain, an off-target read in a library designed for alpha chains. The V and J genes are TRBV6-2 or TRBV6-3 and TRBJ2-5, with 14 bases fitting TRBD2. The CDR3 covers 16 residues. The germline gives CDR1 MNHEY, CDR2 SVGEGT. With 0 bases clipped from V and 5 bases from J, the junction kept 2 bases outside the gene matches. CDR3 region: CASSYSTSGGDETQYF. The CDR3 DNA reads TGTGCCAGCAGTTACTCGACTAGCGGGGGGGACGAGACCCAGTACTTC.

This clonotype appeared many times. The library was prepared for alpha chains; this beta chain is a stray read, so its frequency means little. V gene TRBV6-5 combines with J gene TRBJ1-6; D gene ambiguous. The length of the CDR3 is 13 residues. Trimming stripped 2 bases from V and 7 bases from J, with 6 bases between. Per germline, CDR1 MNHEY and CDR2 SVGAGI. The CDR3 region has the DNA TGTGCCAGCAGTTACCCAGGCAATTCACCCCTCCACTTT. Translating it yields CASSYPGNSPLHF.

Concerning this clonotype: This beta chain came through as a stray read in a library set up for alpha chains, and its size says little. V and J are TRBV28 and TRBJ1-1; 9 nucleotides align to TRBD1. The CDR3 consists of 14 residues. Germline assignment: CDR1 MDHEN and CDR2 SYDVKM. J gave up 5 bases and V 6 bases, and 7 bases lay outside the gene matches. The CDR3 spells CASREDRGWTEAFF. As DNA, the CDR3 is TGTGCCAGCAGAGAGGACAGGGGATGGACTGAAGCTTTCTTT.

Notes on this clonotype: This beta chain turned up in a library designed for alpha chains; as an off-target read, its abundance says little. This chain links TRBV7-9 with TRBJ2-7; D gene unclear. V shed 4 bases and J shed 6 bases, with 7 bases lying between them. Per the germline V gene, CDR1 is SEHNR and CDR2 is FQNEAQ (reference sequence). This CDR3 spans 11 amino acids. CDR3 in DNA: TGTGCCAGCAGCTGGACGGGCGAGCAGTACTTC. It encodes CASSWTGEQYF.

In this sample, this clonotype turned up many times. A library prepared for alpha chains yielded this beta chain as an off-target read; its size is of little meaning. V is TRBV10-1 and J is TRBJ2-7; either TRBD1 or TRBD2 may supply D (5 bases each). Per the germline V gene, CDR1 is WNHNN and CDR2 is SYGVQD (reference sequence). The CDR3 extends over 12 amino acids. V lost 3 bases and J 6 bases, leaving 9 bases between the germline ends. DNA for the CDR3: TGCGCCAGCAGTGACCGGGACGCCGAGCAGTACTTC. The encoded protein is CASSDRDAEQYF.

This clonotype was seen at least ten times. Within a library made for alpha chains, this beta chain is off target, and its count is uninformative. In DNA form, the CDR3 reads TGCAGTGCTAGGGCTCCTAGTGGTAACACCGGGGAGCTGTTTTTT. Its translation is CSARAPSGNTGELFF. The chain carries TRBV20-1 and TRBJ2-2, with no clear D. Trimming left V 3 bases short and J 2 bases short, with 13 bases between. Germline loops: CDR1 DFQATT, CDR2 SNEGSKA (reference sequence). The CDR3 has 15 residues.

This clonotype was recorded at least ten times. For a library built for alpha chains, this beta chain is a stray read; little rests on its size. The rearrangement joins TRBV14 to TRBJ2-7; D not certain. The CDR3 is 11 residues long. Between the trimmed V and J ends, which lost 2 bases and 5 bases, there was a span of 4 bases. Germline-derived CDR1 and CDR2 are SGHDN and FVKESK. In nucleotides, the CDR3 is TGTGCCAGCAGCCAACGCCACGAGCAGTACTTC. As protein: CASSQRHEQYF.

This clonotype was counted many times. The library was designed around alpha chains, so this beta chain is a stray read whose abundance carries little weight. This sequence joins TRBV5-5 and TRBJ1-2, with 9 bases matching TRBD1. The V segment lost 4 bases and the J segment 3 bases; nucleotides outside the gene matches: 10. Per germline, CDR1 SGHKS and CDR2 YYEKEE (reference sequence). This CDR3 is built from 16 residues. The CDR3 spells CASSRRTGELYYGYTF. In nucleotides, the CDR3 is TGTGCCAGCAGCCGACGGACAGGGGAGTTATACTATGGCTACACCTTC.

This clonotype was recorded many times. The library was built for alpha chains, so this beta chain is an off-target read and its size means little. CDR3 nucleotides: TGTGCCAGCAGGGACGCTCTATCGCCCGGAAGCACTGAAGCTTTCTTT. This codes for CASRDALSPGSTEAFF. The chain combines TRBV6-2 or TRBV6-3 with TRBJ1-1; D is undetermined. In germline, CDR1 is MNHEY, CDR2 SVGEGT. V shed 6 bases and J shed 4 bases, with 21 bases lying between them. The CDR3 contains 16 residues.

This clonotype showed up many times. A library prepared for alpha chains yielded this beta chain as an off-target read; its size is of little meaning. This chain uses TRBV12-3 or TRBV12-4 with TRBJ2-2; possibly TRBD2 for D (6 bases). The CDR3 is made up of 15 amino acids. The germline V and J ends were trimmed by 4 bases and 6 bases, with 15 bases remaining between them. This CDR3 is CASSSLGGFAGELFF. CDR3 in DNA: TGTGCCAGCAGTTCCCTCGGGGGATTCGCCGGGGAGCTGTTTTTT.

This clonotype was seen ten or more times. For a library built for alpha chains, this beta chain is a stray read; little rests on its size. The J gene is TRBJ1-3, the V gene TRBV20-1, with 7 bases fitting TRBD1. V lost 5 bases and J lost 0; bases outside the gene matches: 4. The CDR3 totals 14 residues. CDR1 DFQATT and CDR2 SNEGSKA come from the germline V gene (reference sequence). As DNA, the CDR3 is TGCAGTGCTCGGGACAGCACCTCTGGAAACACCATATATTTT. Its protein product is CSARDSTSGNTIYF.

This clonotype was recorded many times. This beta chain is a stray sequence in a library constructed for alpha chains; its clone size is not meaningful. This chain connects TRBV7-2 to TRBJ2-3, with TRBD2 matching over 9 bases. The CDR3 spans 15 residues. Germline trimming cut 5 bases from V and 1 base from J; bases unmatched to any gene: 4. Germline V gene lookup returns CDR1 SGHTA and CDR2 FQGNSA. The CDR3 loop is CASSLWTSGTDTQYF. The CDR3 nucleotides are TGTGCCAGCAGCCTCTGGACTAGCGGCACAGATACGCAGTATTTT.

This clonotype was observed at least ten times. Being off target in a library aimed at alpha chains, this beta chain has a size of little meaning. This chain joins TRBV6-5 and TRBJ2-6; D may correspond to TRBD1 or TRBD2 (5 bases each). The CDR3 length is 15 residues. The germline V gene has CDR1 MNHEY and CDR2 SVGAGI. Trimming left V 7 bases short and J 0 bases short, with 10 bases between. CDR3: CASTSTGSGANVLTF. Written as DNA, the CDR3 is TGTGCCAGCACTAGCACAGGCTCTGGGGCCAACGTCCTGACTTTC.